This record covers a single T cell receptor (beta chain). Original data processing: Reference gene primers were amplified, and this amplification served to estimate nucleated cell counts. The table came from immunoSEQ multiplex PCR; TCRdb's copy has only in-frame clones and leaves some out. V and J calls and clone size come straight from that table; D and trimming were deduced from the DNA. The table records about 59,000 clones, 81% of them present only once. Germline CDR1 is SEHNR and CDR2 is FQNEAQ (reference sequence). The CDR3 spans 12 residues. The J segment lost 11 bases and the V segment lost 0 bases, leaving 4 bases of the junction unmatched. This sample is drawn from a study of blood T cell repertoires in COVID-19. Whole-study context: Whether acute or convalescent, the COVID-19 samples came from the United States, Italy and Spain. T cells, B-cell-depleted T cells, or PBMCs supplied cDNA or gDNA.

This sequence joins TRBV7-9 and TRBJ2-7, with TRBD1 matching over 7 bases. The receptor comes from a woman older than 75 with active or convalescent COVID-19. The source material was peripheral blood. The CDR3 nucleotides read TGTGCCAGCAGCTTAGCGGAGCAGGGGGAGTACTTC. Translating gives CASSLAEQGEYF.